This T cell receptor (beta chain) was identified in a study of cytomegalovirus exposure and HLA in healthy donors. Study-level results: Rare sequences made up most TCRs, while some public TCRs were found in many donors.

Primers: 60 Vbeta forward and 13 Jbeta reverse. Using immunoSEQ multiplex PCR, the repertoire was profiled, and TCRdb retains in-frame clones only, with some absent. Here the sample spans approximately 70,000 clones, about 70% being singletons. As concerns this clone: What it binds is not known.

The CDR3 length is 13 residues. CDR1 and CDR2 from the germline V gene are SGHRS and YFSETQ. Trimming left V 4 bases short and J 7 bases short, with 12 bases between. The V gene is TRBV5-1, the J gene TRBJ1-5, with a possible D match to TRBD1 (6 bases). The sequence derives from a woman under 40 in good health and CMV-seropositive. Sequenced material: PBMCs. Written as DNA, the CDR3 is TGCGCCAGCAGCCCCGGGGGGGGCCAGCCCCAGCATTTT. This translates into CASSPGGGQPQHF.